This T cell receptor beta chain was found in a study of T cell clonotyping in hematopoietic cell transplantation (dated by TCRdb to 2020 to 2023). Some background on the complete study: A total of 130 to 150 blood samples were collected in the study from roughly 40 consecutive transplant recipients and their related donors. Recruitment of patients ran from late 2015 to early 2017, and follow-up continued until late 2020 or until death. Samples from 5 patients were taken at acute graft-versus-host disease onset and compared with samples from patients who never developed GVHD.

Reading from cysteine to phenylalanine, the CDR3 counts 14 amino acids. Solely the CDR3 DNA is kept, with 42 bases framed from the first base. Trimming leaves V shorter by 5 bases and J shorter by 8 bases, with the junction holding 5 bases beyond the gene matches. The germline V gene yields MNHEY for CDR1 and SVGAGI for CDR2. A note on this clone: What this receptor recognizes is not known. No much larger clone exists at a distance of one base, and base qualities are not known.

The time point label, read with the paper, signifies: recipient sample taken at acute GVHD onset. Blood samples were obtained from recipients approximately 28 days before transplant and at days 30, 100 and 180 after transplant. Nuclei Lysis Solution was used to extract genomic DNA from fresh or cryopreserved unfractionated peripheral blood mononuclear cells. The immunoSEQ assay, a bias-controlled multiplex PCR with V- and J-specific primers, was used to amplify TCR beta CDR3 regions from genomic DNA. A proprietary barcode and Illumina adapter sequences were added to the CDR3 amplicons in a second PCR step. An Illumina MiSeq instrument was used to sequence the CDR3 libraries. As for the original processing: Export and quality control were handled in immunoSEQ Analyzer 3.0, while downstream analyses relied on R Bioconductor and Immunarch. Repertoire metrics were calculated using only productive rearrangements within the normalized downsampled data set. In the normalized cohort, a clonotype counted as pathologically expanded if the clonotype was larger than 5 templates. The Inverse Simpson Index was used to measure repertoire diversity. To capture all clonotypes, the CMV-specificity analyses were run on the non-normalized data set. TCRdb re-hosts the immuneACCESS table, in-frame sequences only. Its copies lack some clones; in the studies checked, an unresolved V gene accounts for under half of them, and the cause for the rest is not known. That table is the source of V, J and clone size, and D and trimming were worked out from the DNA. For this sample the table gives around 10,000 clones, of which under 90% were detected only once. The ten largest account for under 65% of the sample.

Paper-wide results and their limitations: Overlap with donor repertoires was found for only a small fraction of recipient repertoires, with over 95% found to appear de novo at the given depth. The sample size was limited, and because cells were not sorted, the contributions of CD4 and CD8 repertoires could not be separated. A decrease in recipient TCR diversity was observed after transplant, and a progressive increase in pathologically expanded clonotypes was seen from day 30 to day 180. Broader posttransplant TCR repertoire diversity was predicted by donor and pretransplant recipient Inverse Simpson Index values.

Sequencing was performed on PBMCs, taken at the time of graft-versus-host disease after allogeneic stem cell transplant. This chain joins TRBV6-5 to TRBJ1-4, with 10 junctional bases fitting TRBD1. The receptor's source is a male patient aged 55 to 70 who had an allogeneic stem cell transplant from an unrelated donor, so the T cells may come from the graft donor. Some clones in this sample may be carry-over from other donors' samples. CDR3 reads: CASSPDRGHEKLFF. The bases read TGTGCCAGCAGTCCCGACAGGGGGCACGAAAAACTGTTTTTT.